This is a list of T cell receptor beta chains from one sample in a study of T cell responses to AZD1222 COVID-19 vaccine. TCRdb's table, derived via immunoSEQ multiplex PCR, lists solely in-frame clones and lacks some. The data show over 80,000 clones, around 87% seen once. Here the sequenced sample was peripheral blood, taken on day 0 of AZD1222 vaccination. These receptors all stem from an adult in good health. The CDR3 runs from the conserved cysteine through the conserved F or W. The D gene is left open where the match is weak. Clone size is not always given. Where it is, it says once, few, many or a class for expanded clones.

D gene	V gene	clone size	J gene	CDR3 protein	CDR3 DNA
-	TRBV2	-	TRBJ1-1	CAGRDRGTNTEAFF	TGTGCCGGCCGGGACCGAGGGACGAACACTGAAGCTTTCTTT
-	TRBV4-1	once	TRBJ2-1	CASSPADRGFYNEQFF	TGCGCCAGCAGCCCGGCGGATCGTGGGTTCTACAATGAGCAGTTCTTC
TRBD2	TRBV5-4	-	TRBJ2-5	CASSPVTGGPETQYF	TGTGCCAGCAGCCCCGTCACGGGAGGGCCAGAGACCCAGTACTTC
TRBD1	TRBV29-1	-	TRBJ2-1	CSVEADRGQYNEQFF	TGCAGCGTTGAAGCCGACAGGGGGCAGTACAATGAGCAGTTCTTC
-	TRBV5-1	-	TRBJ2-7	CASSLGRNEQYF	TGCGCCAGCAGCTTGGGGCGGAACGAACAGTACTTC
-	TRBV6-5	-	TRBJ2-1	CASRGGGQLNEQFF	TGTGCCAGCAGGGGTGGGGGCCAACTCAATGAGCAGTTCTTC
-	TRBV3-1/TRBV3-2	once	TRBJ2-5	CASSQGSGVRETQYF	TGTGCCAGCAGCCAAGGGTCGGGAGTGAGGGAGACCCAGTACTTC
TRBD1	TRBV7-6	-	TRBJ2-7	CAAGGQGISYEQYF	TGTGCCGCAGGGGGACAGGGGATCTCCTACGAGCAGTACTTC
-	TRBV5-3	-	TRBJ1-5	CARSLSRTDSNQPQHF	TGTGCCAGAAGCTTGTCCAGGACAGACAGCAATCAGCCCCAGCATTTT
-	TRBV5-6	-	TRBJ2-1	CASSPTRFSEQFF	TGTGCCAGCAGCCCTACCAGGTTTAGTGAGCAGTTCTTC
-	TRBV21-1	-	TRBJ2-7	CASSYPYEQYF	TGTGCCAGCAGCTACCCCTACGAGCAGTACTTC
TRBD1	TRBV28	once	TRBJ1-2	CASSLDRGKWNYGYTF	TGTGCCAGCAGTTTAGACAGGGGAAAGTGGAACTATGGCTACACCTTC
-	TRBV5-1	-	TRBJ1-2	CASSSGGSATTYGYTF	TGCGCCAGCAGCTCCGGGGGTAGCGCGACCACCTATGGCTACACCTTC
-	TRBV28	once	TRBJ1-4	CASSLIFGANPTNEKLFF	TGTGCCAGCAGTTTAATTTTCGGGGCAAACCCAACTAATGAAAAACTGTTTTTT
TRBD2	TRBV28	-	TRBJ2-1	CATRSGTRGSEQFF	TGTGCCACGCGGTCCGGGACTAGAGGAAGTGAGCAGTTCTTC
-	TRBV18	-	TRBJ2-7	CASSPGGGESYEQYF	TGTGCCAGCTCACCCGGAGGGGGCGAATCCTACGAGCAGTACTTC
TRBD2	TRBV18	once	TRBJ2-1	CASSPRIAGVNEQFF	TGTGCCAGCTCACCACGGATAGCGGGAGTAAATGAGCAGTTCTTC
-	TRBV6-4	once	TRBJ1-2	CASSLSGDPVRHGYTF	TGTGCCAGCAGTTTATCGGGGGACCCCGTTAGGCACGGCTACACCTTC
TRBD2	TRBV7-3	-	TRBJ2-1	CASSLLAGPYNEQFF	TGTGCCAGCAGCTTACTAGCGGGGCCGTACAATGAGCAGTTCTTC
-	TRBV3-1/TRBV3-2	-	TRBJ2-1	CASSIRPVGLYNEQFF	TGTGCCAGCAGCATCAGGCCAGTCGGTCTCTACAATGAGCAGTTCTTC
-	TRBV3-1/TRBV3-2	-	TRBJ1-3	CASSQGVTGNTIYF	TGTGCCAGCAGCCAGGGAGTAACTGGAAACACCATATATTTT
-	TRBV3-1/TRBV3-2	-	TRBJ2-4	CASSQGGRGPEENIQYF	TGTGCCAGCAGCCAAGGGGGTCGGGGTCCGGAGGAAAACATTCAGTACTTC
-	TRBV7-8	-	TRBJ1-1	CASSLQMNTEAFF	TGTGCCAGCAGCTTACAAATGAACACTGAAGCTTTCTTT
-	TRBV15	-	TRBJ2-3	CATSRGTQGWGGRSDTQYF	TGTGCCACCAGCAGAGGTACCCAGGGATGGGGAGGAAGGTCAGATACGCAGTATTTT
TRBD1	TRBV11-1	-	TRBJ1-5	CASSEQGGNQPQHF	TGTGCCAGCAGCGAACAGGGGGGCAATCAGCCCCAGCATTTT
-	TRBV7-2	-	TRBJ1-1	CASSFEVNTEAFF	TGTGCCAGCAGCTTTGAAGTGAACACTGAAGCTTTCTTT
-	TRBV5-1	-	TRBJ2-7	CASSRGPGIYEQYF	TGCGCCAGCAGTCGCGGACCCGGAATCTACGAGCAGTACTTC